This TCR beta chain is drawn from a study of control samples from healthy donors and cancer patients. Measured with immunoSEQ multiplex PCR; TCRdb has only the in-frame clones, and not every one. Of tens of thousands of clones in the sample, about 94% were seen once. The material sequenced was blood. The sequence was obtained from a man aged 60 to 75 in good health.

The CDR3: CSVGVGETQYF. The CDR3 DNA reads TGCAGCGTGGGAGTGGGAGAGACCCAGTACTTC. The chain employs TRBV29-1 and TRBJ2-5; TRBD2 is a possible D gene (5 bases). CDR3 length: 11 amino acids. Germline values: CDR1 SQVTM, CDR2 ANQGSEA. The germline V and J ends were trimmed by 6 bases and 4 bases, with 9 bases remaining between them.